These 30 T cell receptor beta chains came from one sample sequenced in a study of blood T cells in healthy people across ages. Sample-barcoded 5' priming and a J-beta primer mix drove a second PCR of roughly 6 to 12 cycles. TCRdb ran MiXCR on the 5' RACE reads and lists one entry per CDR3 protein. The table records fewer than 900,000 distinct CDR3 sequences, roughly 40% of them present only once. Sequences were obtained from blood. The receptors stem from a man in his late teens or twenties in good health.

J is TRBJ2-7 and V is TRBV4-3; unclear D gene. The CDR3 runs 13 residues. CDR1 is LGHNA and CDR2 is YSLEER in the germline V gene. With 3 bases removed from V and 3 bases from J, the gap between germline ends came to 9 bases. CDR3 region: CASSQQSSYEQYF. The DNA for the CDR3 is TGCGCCAGCAGCCAGCAGTCCAGCTACGAGCAGTACTTC.

This clonotype was picked up many times. The gene calls are TRBV7-9 and TRBJ2-4; D unresolved. The CDR3 runs to 16 residues. Germline V lookup: CDR1 SEHNR, CDR2 FQNEAQ (reference sequence). Trimming stripped 5 bases from V and 0 bases from J, with 14 bases between. CDR3 in DNA: TGTGCCAGCAGCCCAGAGTACTTTTTAGCCAAAAACATTCAGTACTTC. Its translation: CASSPEYFLAKNIQYF.

V and J are TRBV5-1 and TRBJ2-1; 11 bases map to TRBD2. CDR3 length: 20 amino acids. Germline CDR1 and CDR2: SGHRS and YFSETQ. V gave up 2 bases and J gave up 0 bases; unmatched junction bases: 13. CDR3 protein: CASSFSWASGGNSSYNEQFF. CDR3 nucleotides: TGCGCCAGCAGCTTCAGTTGGGCTAGCGGGGGGAATAGCTCCTACAATGAGCAGTTCTTC.

On this clonotype itself: This may be a read error: a much more frequent sequence differs by one nucleotide. The chain is built from TRBV2 and TRBJ2-5; no clear D gene. The CDR3 consists of 11 residues. Trimming took 1 base from V and 7 from J, leaving 4 bases between them. The V gene's germline CDR1 is SNHLY and CDR2 FYNNEI. The DNA of the CDR3 is TGTGCCAGCAGTGAAGGGGGGACCCAGTACTTC. Translating gives CASSEGGTQYF. Supplemented by reference TRBV2 and TRBJ2-5, the full variable domain reads EPEVTQTPSHQVTQMGQEVILRCVPISNHLYFYWYRQILGQKVEFLVSFYNNEISEKSEIFDDQFSVERPDGSNFTLKIRSTKLEDSAMYFCASSEGGTQYFGPGTRLLVL.

Concerning this clonotype: Since a much larger clone is just one base distant, this may be a read error. The rearrangement joins TRBV7-8 to TRBJ2-3; D unclear. The CDR3 runs 15 residues. V dropped 1 base and J dropped 1 base, with 9 bases sitting between them. The germline V gene has CDR1 SGHVS and CDR2 FQNEAQ. The CDR3 DNA sequence: TGTGCCAGCAGCTTAGGGGCAATTGGCACAGATACGCAGTATTTT. It specifies CASSLGAIGTDTQYF.

The V and J genes are TRBV4-2 and TRBJ2-5; 9 bases are a match to TRBD2. Losses at the gene ends were 5 bases for V and 4 bases for J; bases not matched to a gene: 8. Germline V gives CDR1 LGHNA, CDR2 YNFKEQ. The CDR3 is made up of 15 amino acids. The CDR3 is CASSSLAGDGETQYF. The CDR3 bases are TGTGCCAGCAGCAGTTTAGCGGGGGACGGAGAGACCCAGTACTTC.

This clonotype was observed a few times. The chain is built from TRBV7-3 and TRBJ2-3; maybe TRBD1 (6 bases). V lost 5 bases and J lost 3, with 18 bases in between. The CDR3 runs to 16 residues. Germline values: CDR1 SGHTA, CDR2 FQGTGA. This chain's CDR3 is CASSLSQGSRTDTQYF. The CDR3 bases are TGTGCCAGCAGCCTTAGTCAGGGGAGTAGAACAGATACGCAGTATTTT.

This clonotype was detected only a few times. The chain combines TRBV10-2 with TRBJ2-7; TRBD1 might be the D (5 bases). The CDR3 extends over 18 amino acids. CDR1 and CDR2 (germline): WSHSY, SAAADI. V lost 3 bases and J 0 bases, leaving 21 bases between the germline ends. This CDR3 reads CASSDPYRFARGSYEQYF. The CDR3 DNA sequence: TGCGCCAGCAGTGACCCTTACAGGTTTGCTAGGGGCTCCTACGAGCAGTACTTC.

DNA for the CDR3: TGCAGCGTTGAAGATCTTGGGCAGGGAAACACCGGGGAGCTGTTTTTT. Encoded protein: CSVEDLGQGNTGELFF. This sequence joins TRBV29-1 and TRBJ2-2; the D gene is possibly TRBD1 (5 bases). The CDR3 is made up of 16 amino acids. V was clipped by 0 bases and J by 2 bases, with 13 bases between them. CDR1 and CDR2 from the germline V gene are SQVTM and ANQGSEA.

The J gene is TRBJ1-5, the V gene TRBV6-5; TRBD1 matches 8 bases. V lost 2 bases and J lost 8; bases outside the gene matches: 5. Germline V gene data show CDR1 as MNHEY and CDR2 as SVGAGI. This CDR3 region has 14 residues. The CDR3 sequence is CASSYRAGGEPQHF. Here the CDR3 DNA reads TGTGCCAGCAGTTACCGTGCAGGGGGCGAGCCCCAGCATTTT.

This clonotype was observed a handful of times. J is TRBJ1-1 and V is TRBV20-1; 8 nucleotides agree with TRBD1. V shed 0 bases, J shed 4 bases, and the junction held 4 bases outside the gene matches. The CDR3 is 14 residues long. Germline values: CDR1 DFQATT, CDR2 SNEGSKA (reference sequence). The CDR3 loop is CSARDPTGGTEAFF. As DNA, the CDR3 is TGCAGTGCTAGAGATCCTACAGGGGGCACTGAAGCTTTCTTT.

This chain links TRBV6-2 or TRBV6-3 with TRBJ2-3; 10 nucleotides match TRBD2. V dropped 0 bases and J dropped 1; count of bases not matched to a gene: 1. The V gene's germline CDR1 is MNHEY and CDR2 SVGEGT. CDR3 length: 16 residues. The chain's CDR3 is CASSYSGTSGTDTQYF. Here the CDR3 DNA reads TGTGCCAGCAGTTACTCCGGGACTAGCGGCACAGATACGCAGTATTTT.

Remarks on this clonotype: One end of the junction is discordant with germline, which a read error may explain. The chain recombines TRBV30 with TRBJ2-2; TRBD1 matches 8 bases. The CDR3 has 18 residues. CDR1 is GTSNPN and CDR2 is SVGIG in the germline V gene (reference sequence). CDR3 protein: CARSVEALGQVNTGELFF. The CDR3 DNA reads TGTGCCCGGAGTGTAGAGGCGCTGGGACAGGTGAACACCGGGGAGCTGTTTTTT.

V usage is TRBV6-1 and J usage is TRBJ2-6; D gene uncertain. V dropped 8 bases and J dropped 1 base, with 21 bases sitting between them. Per germline, CDR1 MNHNS and CDR2 SASEGT. The CDR3 totals 18 residues. The CDR3 DNA sequence: TGTGCCAGCCGCTGGACGGTTATGTCGCGTTCTGGGGCCAACGTCCTGACTTTC. The encoded protein is CASRWTVMSRSGANVLTF.

This clonotype was counted many times. This chain uses TRBV5-1 with TRBJ1-1, with D possibly TRBD1 on 6 matching bases. The CDR3 runs to 14 residues. Germline CDR1 SGHRS, CDR2 YFSETQ. Trimming removed 4 bases at V and 1 base at J, with 11 bases between. The CDR3 is CASSPGQKNTEAFF. The DNA of the CDR3 is TGCGCCAGCAGCCCAGGACAGAAGAACACTGAAGCTTTCTTT.

This clonotype was seen more than once but under ten times. The gene calls are TRBV12-3 or TRBV12-4 and TRBJ2-1; TRBD2 matches at 15 bases. The CDR3 totals 17 residues. Losses at the gene ends were 6 bases for V and 3 bases for J; bases not matched to a gene: 6. The DNA of the CDR3 is TGTGCCAGCAGCCTCGGACTAGCGGGGGGGCGCTACAATGAGCAGTTCTTC. Protein: CASSLGLAGGRYNEQFF.

The gene calls are TRBV12-3 or TRBV12-4 and TRBJ2-7; D unresolved. The length of the CDR3 is 18 residues. Trimming removed 7 bases at V and 7 bases at J, with 32 bases between. The CDR3 DNA is TGTGCCAGCATTAATCACCTCCCTGGGCAGGAGATATACAATGAGCAGTACTTC. This gives the protein CASINHLPGQEIYNEQYF.

J is TRBJ1-2 and V is TRBV29-1; D is unresolved. The V end was cut by 3 bases, the J end by 4 bases, with 6 bases between. CDR1 and CDR2 (germline): SQVTM, ANQGSEA. The CDR3 runs to 11 residues. CDR3 in amino acids: CSVETGYGYTF. CDR3 sequence (DNA): TGCAGCGTTGAGACTGGCTATGGCTACACCTTC. The full variable domain, rest sourced from reference TRBV29-1 and TRBJ1-2, is SAVISQKPSRDICQRGTSLTIQCQVDSQVTMMFWYRQQPGQSLTLIATANQGSEATYESGFVIDKFPISRPNLTFSTLTVSNMSPEDSSIYLCSVETGYGYTFGSGTRLTVV.

This clonotype showed up many times. The chain links TRBV29-1 to TRBJ1-2; no reliable D call. V lost 4 bases and J 6 bases, leaving 9 bases between the germline ends. The CDR3 sequence is 11 residues long. Germline V gene lookup returns CDR1 SQVTM and CDR2 ANQGSEA. The CDR3: CSVVGGDGYTF. Here the CDR3 DNA reads TGCAGCGTTGTTGGTGGGGATGGCTACACCTTC. Full variable domain (missing parts from reference TRBV29-1 and TRBJ1-2): SAVISQKPSRDICQRGTSLTIQCQVDSQVTMMFWYRQQPGQSLTLIATANQGSEATYESGFVIDKFPISRPNLTFSTLTVSNMSPEDSSIYLCSVVGGDGYTFGSGTRLTVV.

This chain uses TRBV20-1 with TRBJ2-3; a possible D gene is TRBD2 (6 bases). The length of the CDR3 is 15 residues. Trimming removed 2 bases at V and 2 bases at J, with 14 bases between. Germline-derived CDR1 and CDR2 are DFQATT and SNEGSKA (reference sequence). The CDR3 DNA sequence: TGCAGTGCTAGAAGCTCCGGGACTTACACAGATACGCAGTATTTT. The encoded protein is CSARSSGTYTDTQYF.

In this sample, this clonotype turned up a few times. This chain links TRBV20-1 with TRBJ1-4, with 8 bases aligning to TRBD1. The CDR3 extends over 16 amino acids. Germline V gene lookup returns CDR1 DFQATT and CDR2 SNEGSKA (reference sequence). V was clipped by 1 base and J by 5 bases; unmatched bases: 9. This CDR3 is CSARGLGGQVNEKLFF. In nucleotides, the CDR3 is TGCAGTGCTAGAGGGTTAGGGGGACAGGTCAATGAAAAACTGTTTTTT.

This clonotype was detected many times. The V gene is TRBV3-1, the J gene TRBJ2-7; 8 bases map to TRBD2. The germline V gene encodes CDR1 LGHDT and CDR2 YNNKEL (reference sequence). Trimming took 6 bases from V and 0 from J; bases not matched to a gene: 7. This CDR3 is built from 15 residues. CDR3 coding DNA: TGTGCCAGCAGTTACAGCGGGGGAAGCTCCTACGAGCAGTACTTC. Translation: CASSYSGGSSYEQYF.

This clonotype was detected only a few times. This sequence joins TRBV24-1 and TRBJ2-7; D unclear. There are 12 residues in the CDR3. The germline V gene has CDR1 KGHDR and CDR2 SFDVKD. Trimming shortened V by 6 bases and J by 4 bases, and 9 bases separated the two germline ends. In nucleotides, the CDR3 is TGTGCCACCAGTATCAAACCATACGAGCAGTACTTC. Protein sequence: CATSIKPYEQYF.

This clonotype was observed a few times. This chain uses TRBV12-3 or TRBV12-4 with TRBJ1-2; maybe TRBD1 (5 bases). Trimming took 3 bases from V and 6 from J, leaving 17 bases between them. The CDR3 has 15 residues. In nucleotides, the CDR3 is TGTGCCAGCAGTTTTGGGACGCACGCTGGGCATGGCTACACCTTC. Residues: CASSFGTHAGHGYTF.

This clonotype was recorded only once. V is TRBV14 and J is TRBJ1-4; TRBD1 is a possible D gene (6 bases). The CDR3 extends over 16 amino acids. Between the trimmed V and J ends, which lost 3 bases and 7 bases, there was a span of 18 bases. Per the germline V gene, CDR1 is SGHDN and CDR2 is FVKESK. CDR3 amino acids: CASSQLVGGRGEKLFF. The CDR3, as DNA: TGTGCCAGCAGCCAGCTGGTAGGAGGCAGGGGTGAAAAACTGTTTTTT.

This chain links TRBV20-1 with TRBJ2-5; 11 positions match TRBD2. With V trimmed by 4 bases and J by 5 bases, 6 bases remained unmatched. CDR3 length equals 14 residues. Germline values: CDR1 DFQATT, CDR2 SNEGSKA (reference sequence). CDR3 sequence: CSATTSGSRETQYF. Here the CDR3 DNA reads TGCAGTGCTACCACTAGCGGGAGCAGGGAGACCCAGTACTTC.

For the CDR3, the DNA is TGCGCCAGCAGCGCCCGAGGGGGACAGGGCGGGGGCTACACCTTC. Its translation is CASSARGGQGGGYTF. The chain has TRBV4-3 and TRBJ1-2; 9 nucleotides align to TRBD1. The CDR3 totals 15 residues. Germline lookup yields CDR1 LGHNA and CDR2 YSLEER. V was clipped by 5 bases and J by 8 bases; unmatched bases: 12.

This rearrangement joins TRBV6-2 or TRBV6-3 to TRBJ1-1; D unclear. V lost 6 bases and J lost 10, with 18 bases in between. The CDR3 runs 13 residues. Germline loops: CDR1 MNHEY, CDR2 SVGEGT. CDR3 sequence reads: CASSPGRRGGAFF. The DNA for the CDR3 is TGTGCCAGCAGCCCGGGCAGACGAGGTGGAGCTTTCTTT.

The chain employs TRBV5-1 and TRBJ1-1; 7 bases line up with TRBD1. Germline CDR1 SGHRS, CDR2 YFSETQ. The CDR3 is 14 residues long. V lost 4 bases, J lost 1 base, and 4 bases stayed unmatched. CDR3 sequence: CASSHGQANTEAFF. DNA of the CDR3: TGCGCCAGCAGCCACGGACAGGCGAACACTGAAGCTTTCTTT.

The V gene is TRBV20-1, the J gene TRBJ2-2; D might be TRBD1 or TRBD2, each matching 5 bases. Germline CDR1 and CDR2: DFQATT and SNEGSKA (reference sequence). Trimming removed 2 bases from V and 1 base from J, with 11 bases in between. This CDR3 spans 15 amino acids. Here the CDR3 DNA reads TGCAGTGCTAGAATCGGAGGACAGAACACCGGGGAGCTGTTTTTT. The encoded protein is CSARIGGQNTGELFF.